The rows below give T cell receptor beta chains drawn from one sample of a study of blood T cells in healthy people across ages. TCRdb re-analysed the 5' RACE reads in MiXCR, keeping a single row per CDR3 protein. Of about a million distinct CDR3 sequences in the sample, about 51% were seen once. Sequenced input: blood. Receptor source: an older woman in good health. The CDR3 runs from the conserved cysteine through the conserved F or W. A D gene is named only where the DNA matches it firmly. Not all rows give a size; the values are once, few, many and, for expanded clones, a class.

v_call	j_call	clone_size	d_call	cdr3_aa	cdr3_nt
TRBV4-2	TRBJ1-3	NA	NA	CASSQDAMRSNTIYF	TGTGCCAGCAGCCAAGATGCGATGAGGTCCAACACCATATATTTT
TRBV5-1	TRBJ2-1	few	NA	CASSLLLWGANEQFF	TGCGCCAGCAGCTTGCTTCTTTGGGGGGCGAATGAGCAGTTCTTC
TRBV4-1	TRBJ1-5	NA	NA	CASSQEGLPPQHF	TGCGCCAGCAGCCAAGAAGGGCTTCCCCCCCAGCATTTT
TRBV28	TRBJ1-2	NA	NA	CASRPPGKGYTF	TGTGCCAGCAGGCCCCCGGGCAAGGGCTACACCTTC
TRBV29-1	TRBJ1-2	few	NA	CSVRSSYYGYTF	TGCAGCGTTCGGTCCTCTTATTATGGCTACACCTTC
TRBV3-1	TRBJ2-5	NA	TRBD1	CASVLQGSGGKTQYF	TGTGCCAGTGTTCTTCAGGGGTCAGGGGGAAAGACCCAGTACTTC
TRBV12-3/TRBV12-4	TRBJ2-7	NA	TRBD2	CASSTQPGLAFYEQYF	TGTGCCAGCAGCACTCAGCCGGGACTAGCTTTCTACGAGCAGTACTTC
TRBV12-3/TRBV12-4	TRBJ2-1	NA	TRBD2	CAIHPGGTRNEQFF	TGTGCCATCCACCCGGGGGGGACACGCAATGAGCAGTTCTTC
TRBV6-2/TRBV6-3	TRBJ2-5	NA	TRBD2	CASSYWGGEIQYF	TGTGCCAGCAGTTACTGGGGGGGGGAGATCCAGTACTTC
TRBV9	TRBJ1-2	NA	TRBD1	CASSPGDSLSGYTF	TGTGCCAGCAGCCCAGGGGACAGCCTATCCGGCTACACCTTT
TRBV3-1	TRBJ1-1	once	NA	CASTSDVLNTEAFF	TGTGCCAGCACGTCGGACGTCCTGAACACTGAAGCTTTCTTT
TRBV29-1	TRBJ2-4	NA	TRBD2	CSASGGLAKNIQYF	TGCAGCGCGTCGGGAGGGTTAGCCAAAAACATTCAGTACTTC
TRBV29-1	TRBJ2-5	NA	NA	CSVESGVRETQYF	TGCAGCGTTGAGTCCGGGGTTCGAGAGACCCAGTACTTC
TRBV27	TRBJ2-7	few	NA	CASSLVIGTEQYF	TGTGCCAGCAGCCTGGTCATCGGGACCGAGCAGTACTTC
TRBV20-1	TRBJ2-1	NA	NA	CSAPPSGRGNEQFF	TGCAGTGCCCCACCTAGCGGAAGGGGGAATGAGCAGTTCTTC
TRBV5-1	TRBJ2-5	once	NA	CASSLGQVSGETQYF	TGCGCCAGCAGCTTGGGACAGGTCTCGGGGGAGACCCAGTACTTC
TRBV5-1	TRBJ2-5	NA	NA	CASSLTARQETQYF	TGCGCCAGCAGCTTGACGGCCCGACAAGAGACCCAGTACTTC
TRBV20-1	TRBJ2-7	few	TRBD2	CSARVPGPSGRRWDEQYF	TGCAGTGCTAGAGTCCCGGGCCCTAGCGGGAGACGTTGGGACGAGCAGTACTTC
TRBV9	TRBJ2-1	NA	TRBD1	CASSPKGQVRTNEQFF	TGTGCCAGCAGCCCAAAGGGACAGGTTAGAACAAATGAGCAGTTCTTC
TRBV9	TRBJ2-3	NA	NA	CASSGSGASLGGYTDTQYF	TGTGCCAGCAGCGGATCCGGCGCATCTCTCGGGGGTTACACAGATACGCAGTATTTT
TRBV3-1	TRBJ2-7	NA	NA	CASSREDYEQYF	TGTGCCAGCAGCCGTGAGGACTACGAGCAGTACTTC
TRBV12-3/TRBV12-4	TRBJ1-1	few	NA	CASLILTEAFF	TGTGCCAGCTTGATTCTTACTGAAGCTTTCTTT